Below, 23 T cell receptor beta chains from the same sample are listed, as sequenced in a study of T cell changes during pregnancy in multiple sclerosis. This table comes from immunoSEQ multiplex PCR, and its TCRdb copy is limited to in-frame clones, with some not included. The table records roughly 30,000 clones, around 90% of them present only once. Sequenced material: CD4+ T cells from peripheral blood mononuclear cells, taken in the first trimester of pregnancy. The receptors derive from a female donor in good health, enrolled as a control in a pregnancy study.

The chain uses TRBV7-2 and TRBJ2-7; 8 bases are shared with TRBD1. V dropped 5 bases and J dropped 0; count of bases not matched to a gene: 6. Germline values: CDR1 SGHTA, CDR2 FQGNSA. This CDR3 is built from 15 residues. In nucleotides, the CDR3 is TGTGCCAGCAGCGTTCAGACAGGGGACTCCTACGAGCAGTACTTC. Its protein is CASSVQTGDSYEQYF.

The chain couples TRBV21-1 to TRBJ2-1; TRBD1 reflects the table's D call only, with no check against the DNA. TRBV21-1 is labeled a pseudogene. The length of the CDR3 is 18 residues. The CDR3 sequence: CASSTPGADRSSYNEQFF. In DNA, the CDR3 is TGTGCCAGCAGCACGCCTGGGGCGGACAGGAGCTCCTACAATGAGCAGTTCTTC.

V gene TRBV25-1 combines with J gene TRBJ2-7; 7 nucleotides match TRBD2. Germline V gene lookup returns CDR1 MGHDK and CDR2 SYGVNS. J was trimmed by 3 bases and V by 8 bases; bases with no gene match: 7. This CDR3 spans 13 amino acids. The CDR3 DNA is TGTGCCAGCCGGGGGGACGGATTCTACGAGCAGTACTTC. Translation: CASRGDGFYEQYF.

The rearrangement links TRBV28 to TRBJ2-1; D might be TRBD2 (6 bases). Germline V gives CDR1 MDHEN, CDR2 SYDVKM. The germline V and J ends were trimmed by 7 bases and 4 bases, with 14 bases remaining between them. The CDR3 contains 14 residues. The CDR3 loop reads CASKPSDVYNEQFF. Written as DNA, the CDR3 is TGTGCCAGCAAACCTAGCGACGTTTACAATGAGCAGTTCTTC. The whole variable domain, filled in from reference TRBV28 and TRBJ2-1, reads DVKVTQSSRYLVKRTGEKVFLECVQDMDHENMFWYRQDPGLGLRLIYFSYDVKMKEKGDIPEGYSVSREKKERFSLILESASTNQTSMYLCASKPSDVYNEQFFGPGTRLTVL.

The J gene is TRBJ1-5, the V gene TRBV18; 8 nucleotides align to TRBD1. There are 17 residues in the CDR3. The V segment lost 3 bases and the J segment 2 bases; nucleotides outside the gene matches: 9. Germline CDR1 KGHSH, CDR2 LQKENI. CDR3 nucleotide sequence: TGTGCCAGCTCACCGAGTGACAGGGGTCAGGGCAATCAGCCCCAGCATTTT. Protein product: CASSPSDRGQGNQPQHF.

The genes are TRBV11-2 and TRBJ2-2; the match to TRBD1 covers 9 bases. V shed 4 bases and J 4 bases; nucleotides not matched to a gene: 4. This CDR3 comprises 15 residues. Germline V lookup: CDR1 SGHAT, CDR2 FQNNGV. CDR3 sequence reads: CASSSGTGSTGELFF. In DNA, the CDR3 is TGTGCCAGCAGCTCCGGGACAGGGAGCACCGGGGAGCTGTTTTTT.

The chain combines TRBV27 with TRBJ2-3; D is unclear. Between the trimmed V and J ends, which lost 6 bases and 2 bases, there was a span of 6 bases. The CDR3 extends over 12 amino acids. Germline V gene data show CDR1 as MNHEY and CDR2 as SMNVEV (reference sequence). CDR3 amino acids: CASSPFTDTQYF. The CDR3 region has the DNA TGTGCCAGCAGCCCTTTCACAGATACGCAGTATTTT.

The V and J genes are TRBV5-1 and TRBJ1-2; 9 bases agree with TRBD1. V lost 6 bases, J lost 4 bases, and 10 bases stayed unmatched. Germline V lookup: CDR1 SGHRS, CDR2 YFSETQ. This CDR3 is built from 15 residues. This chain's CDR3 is CASTGTGNDAYGYTF. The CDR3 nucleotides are TGCGCCAGCACCGGGACAGGGAATGACGCCTATGGCTACACCTTC.

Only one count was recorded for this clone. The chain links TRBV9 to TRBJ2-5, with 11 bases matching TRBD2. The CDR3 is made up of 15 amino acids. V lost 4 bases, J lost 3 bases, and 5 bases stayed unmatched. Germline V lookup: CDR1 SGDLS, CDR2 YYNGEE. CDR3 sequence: CASSSGTSGKETQYF. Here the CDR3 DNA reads TGTGCCAGCAGCTCGGGGACTAGCGGTAAAGAGACCCAGTACTTC. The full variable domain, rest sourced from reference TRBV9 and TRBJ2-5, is DSGVTQTPKHLITATGQRVTLRCSPRSGDLSVYWYQQSLDQGLQFLIQYYNGEERAKGNILERFSAQQFPDLHSELNLSSLELGDSALYFCASSSGTSGKETQYFGPGTRLLVL.

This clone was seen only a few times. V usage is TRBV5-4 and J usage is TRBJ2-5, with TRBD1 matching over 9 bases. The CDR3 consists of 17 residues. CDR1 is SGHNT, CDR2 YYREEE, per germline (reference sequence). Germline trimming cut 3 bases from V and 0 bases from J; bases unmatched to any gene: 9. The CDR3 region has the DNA TGTGCCAGCAGCTCAATAGAATGGACAGGGGACCAAGAGACCCAGTACTTC. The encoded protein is CASSSIEWTGDQETQYF.

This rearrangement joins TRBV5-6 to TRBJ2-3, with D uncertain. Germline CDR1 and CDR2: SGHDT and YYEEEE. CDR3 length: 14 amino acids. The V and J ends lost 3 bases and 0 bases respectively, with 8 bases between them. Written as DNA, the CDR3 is TGTGCCAGCAGCTCTACAGCAAGCACAGATACGCAGTATTTT. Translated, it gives CASSSTASTDTQYF.

The CDR3 DNA follows: TGTGCCATCCAAGCGGGAGGGATTGAGACCCAGTACTTC. It encodes CAIQAGGIETQYF. The V gene is TRBV10-3, the J gene TRBJ2-5; 10 bases line up with TRBD2. The V segment lost 8 bases and the J segment 5 bases; nucleotides outside the gene matches: 5. The germline V gene has CDR1 ENHRY and CDR2 SYGVKD. The CDR3 extends over 13 amino acids.

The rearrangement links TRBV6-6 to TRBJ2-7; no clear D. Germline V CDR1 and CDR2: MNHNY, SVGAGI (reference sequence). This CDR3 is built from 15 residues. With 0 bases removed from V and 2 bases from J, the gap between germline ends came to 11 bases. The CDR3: CASSYSEAAPYEQYF. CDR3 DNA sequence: TGTGCCAGCAGTTACTCCGAGGCAGCTCCCTACGAGCAGTACTTC.

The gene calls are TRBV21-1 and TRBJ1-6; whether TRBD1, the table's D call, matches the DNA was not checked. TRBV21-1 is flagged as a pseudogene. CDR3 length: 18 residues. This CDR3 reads CASSKTSRAVVPNSPLHF. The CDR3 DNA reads TGTGCCAGCAGCAAAACCTCCAGGGCTGTGGTTCCAAACTCACCCCTCCACTTT.

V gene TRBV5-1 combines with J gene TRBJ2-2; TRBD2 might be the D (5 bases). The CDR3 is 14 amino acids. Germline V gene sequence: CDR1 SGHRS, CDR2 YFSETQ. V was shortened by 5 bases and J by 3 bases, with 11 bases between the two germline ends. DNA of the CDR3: TGCGCCAGCAGATTCTCCGGGGACACCGGGGAGCTGTTTTTT. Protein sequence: CASRFSGDTGELFF.

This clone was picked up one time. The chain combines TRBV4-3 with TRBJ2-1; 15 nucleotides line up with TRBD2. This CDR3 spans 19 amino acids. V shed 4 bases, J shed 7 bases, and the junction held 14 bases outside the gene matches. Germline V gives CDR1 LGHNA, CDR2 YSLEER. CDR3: CASSPNAGLAGGYQNEQFF. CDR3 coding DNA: TGCGCCAGCAGCCCAAATGCGGGACTAGCGGGAGGCTATCAAAATGAGCAGTTCTTC.

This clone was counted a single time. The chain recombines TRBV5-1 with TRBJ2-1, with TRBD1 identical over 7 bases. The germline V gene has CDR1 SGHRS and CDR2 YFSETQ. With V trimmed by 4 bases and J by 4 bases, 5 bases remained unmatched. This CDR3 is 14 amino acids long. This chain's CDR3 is CASSLGQPYNEQFF. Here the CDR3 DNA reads TGCGCCAGCAGCCTGGGACAGCCATACAATGAGCAGTTCTTC. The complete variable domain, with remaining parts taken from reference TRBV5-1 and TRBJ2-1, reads KAGVTQTPRYLIKTRGQQVTLSCSPISGHRSVSWYQQTPGQGLQFLFEYFSETQRNKGNFPGRFSGRQFSNSRSEMNVSTLELGDSALYLCASSLGQPYNEQFFGPGTRLTVL.

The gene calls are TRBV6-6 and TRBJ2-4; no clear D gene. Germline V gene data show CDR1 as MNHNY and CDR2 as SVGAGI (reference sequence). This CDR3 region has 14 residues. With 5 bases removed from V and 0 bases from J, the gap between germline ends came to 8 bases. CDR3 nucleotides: TGTGCCAGCAGTCTCTCCCTAGCCAAAAACATTCAGTACTTC. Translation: CASSLSLAKNIQYF.

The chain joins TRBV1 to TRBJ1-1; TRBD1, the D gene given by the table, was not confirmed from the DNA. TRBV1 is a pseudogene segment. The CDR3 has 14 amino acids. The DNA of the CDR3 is TGCACCAGCAGCCATCAAAGGGGTTGGTCTGAAGCTTTCTTT. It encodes CTSSHQRGWSEAFF.

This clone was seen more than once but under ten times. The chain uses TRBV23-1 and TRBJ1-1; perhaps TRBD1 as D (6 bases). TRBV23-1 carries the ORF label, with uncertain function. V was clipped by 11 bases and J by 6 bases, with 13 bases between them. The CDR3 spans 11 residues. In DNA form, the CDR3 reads TGCGCCTCTAGAGGGGGTGCTGAAGCTTTCTTT. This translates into CASRGGAEAFF.

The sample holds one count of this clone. CDR3 region: CASSHTSGGVGEQFF. In DNA form, the CDR3 reads TGTGCCAGCAGCCACACTAGCGGGGGGGTAGGTGAGCAGTTCTTC. The V gene is TRBV7-2, the J gene TRBJ2-1; 13 bases line up with TRBD2. CDR1 is SGHTA and CDR2 is FQGNSA in the germline V gene. This CDR3 has 15 residues. The trim removed 5 bases at V and 9 bases at J, leaving 7 bases unmatched.

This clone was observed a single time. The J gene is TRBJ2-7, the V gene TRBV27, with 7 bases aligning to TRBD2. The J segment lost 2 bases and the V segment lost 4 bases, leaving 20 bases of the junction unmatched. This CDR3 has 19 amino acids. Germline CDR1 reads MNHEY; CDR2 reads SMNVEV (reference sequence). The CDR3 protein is CASSYTGEVGLAATYEQYF. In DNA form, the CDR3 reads TGTGCCAGCAGTTATACGGGGGAGGTTGGGCTAGCGGCAACCTACGAGCAGTACTTC.

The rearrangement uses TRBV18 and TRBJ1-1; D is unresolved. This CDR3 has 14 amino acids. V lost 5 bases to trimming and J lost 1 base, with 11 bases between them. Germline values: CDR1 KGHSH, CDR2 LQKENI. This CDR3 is CASSATVPNTEAFF. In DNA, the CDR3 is TGTGCCAGCTCAGCCACAGTTCCGAACACTGAAGCTTTCTTT. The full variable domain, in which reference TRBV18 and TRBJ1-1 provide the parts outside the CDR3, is NAGVMQNPRHLVRRRGQEARLRCSPMKGHSHVYWYRQLPEEGLKFMVYLQKENIIDESGMPKERFSAEFPKEGPSILRIQQVVRGDSAAYFCASSATVPNTEAFFGQGTRLTVV.